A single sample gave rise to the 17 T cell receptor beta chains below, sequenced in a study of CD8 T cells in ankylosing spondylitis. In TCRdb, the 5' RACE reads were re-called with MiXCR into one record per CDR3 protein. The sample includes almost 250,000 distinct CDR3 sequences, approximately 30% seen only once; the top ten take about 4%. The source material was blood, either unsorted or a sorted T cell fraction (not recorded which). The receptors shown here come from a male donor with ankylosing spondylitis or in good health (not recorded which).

DNA of the CDR3: TGTGCCAGCCAGCGTCGGCTTGAGGGACTAGCGGGGGCGGTTTACAATGAGCAGTTCTTC. Translated: CASQRRLEGLAGAVYNEQFF. The J gene is TRBJ2-1, the V gene TRBV6-2 or TRBV6-3; TRBD2 aligns across 14 bases. V gave up 8 bases and J gave up 4 bases; unmatched junction bases: 19. This CDR3 has 20 amino acids. Germline V gene sequence: CDR1 MNHEY, CDR2 SVGEGT.

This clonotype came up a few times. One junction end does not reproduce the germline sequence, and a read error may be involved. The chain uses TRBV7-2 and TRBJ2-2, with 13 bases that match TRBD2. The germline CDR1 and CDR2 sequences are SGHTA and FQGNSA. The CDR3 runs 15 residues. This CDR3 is CASTLLAGGPGELFF. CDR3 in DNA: TGTGCCAGCACCTTACTAGCGGGGGGGCCCGGGGAGCTGTTTTTT.

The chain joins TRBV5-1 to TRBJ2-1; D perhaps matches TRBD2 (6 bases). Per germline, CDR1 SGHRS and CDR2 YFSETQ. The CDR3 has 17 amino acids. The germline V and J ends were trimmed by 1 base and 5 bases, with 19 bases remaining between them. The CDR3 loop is CASSLLPDVSGNNEQFF. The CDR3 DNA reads TGCGCCAGCAGCTTGCTACCGGACGTTAGCGGCAACAATGAGCAGTTCTTC.

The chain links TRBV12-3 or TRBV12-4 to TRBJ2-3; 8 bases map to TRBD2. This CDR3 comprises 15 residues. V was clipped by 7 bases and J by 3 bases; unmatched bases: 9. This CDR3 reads CASNRAGAKTDTQYF. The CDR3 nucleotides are TGTGCCAGCAACCGAGCGGGGGCGAAAACAGATACGCAGTATTTT.

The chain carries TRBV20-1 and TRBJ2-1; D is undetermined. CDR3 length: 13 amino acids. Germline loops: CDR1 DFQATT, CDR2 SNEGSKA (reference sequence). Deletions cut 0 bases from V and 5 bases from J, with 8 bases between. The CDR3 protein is CSARDRAHNEQFF. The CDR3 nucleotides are TGCAGTGCTAGAGATCGGGCCCACAATGAGCAGTTCTTC.

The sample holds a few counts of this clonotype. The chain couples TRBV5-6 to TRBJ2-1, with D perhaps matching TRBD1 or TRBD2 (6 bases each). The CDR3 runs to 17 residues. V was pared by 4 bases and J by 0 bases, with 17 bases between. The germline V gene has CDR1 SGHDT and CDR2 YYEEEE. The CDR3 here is CASSPIRGVSSYNEQFF. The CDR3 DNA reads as TGTGCCAGCAGCCCGATTAGGGGGGTTAGCTCCTACAATGAGCAGTTCTTC.

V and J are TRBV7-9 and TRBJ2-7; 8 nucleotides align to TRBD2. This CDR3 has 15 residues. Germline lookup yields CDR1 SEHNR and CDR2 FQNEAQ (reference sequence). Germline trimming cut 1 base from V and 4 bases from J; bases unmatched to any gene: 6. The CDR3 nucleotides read TGTGCCAGCAGCTTAGGTGGGGGACTAGAATACGAGCAGTACTTC. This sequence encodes CASSLGGGLEYEQYF.

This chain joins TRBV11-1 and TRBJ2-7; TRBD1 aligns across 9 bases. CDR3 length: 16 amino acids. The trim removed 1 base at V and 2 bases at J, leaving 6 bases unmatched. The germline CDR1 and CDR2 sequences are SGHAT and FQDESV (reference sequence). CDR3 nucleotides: TGTGCCAGCAGCTTAGGTGGGACAGGGACCACCTACGAGCAGTACTTC. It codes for CASSLGGTGTTYEQYF.

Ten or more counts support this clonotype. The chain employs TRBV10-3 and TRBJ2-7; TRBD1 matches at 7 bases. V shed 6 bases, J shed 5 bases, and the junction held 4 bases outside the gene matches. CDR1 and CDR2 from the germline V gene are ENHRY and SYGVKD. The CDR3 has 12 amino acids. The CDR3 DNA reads TGTGCCATCAGGGGCACAGGGGACGAGCAGTACTTC. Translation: CAIRGTGDEQYF.

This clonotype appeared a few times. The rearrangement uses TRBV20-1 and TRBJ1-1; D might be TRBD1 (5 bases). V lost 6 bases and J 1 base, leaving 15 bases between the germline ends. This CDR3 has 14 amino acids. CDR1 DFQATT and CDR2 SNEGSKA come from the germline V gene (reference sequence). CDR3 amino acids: CSAARGQGNTEAFF. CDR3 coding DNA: TGCAGTGCCGCCCGCGGTCAGGGGAACACTGAAGCTTTCTTT.

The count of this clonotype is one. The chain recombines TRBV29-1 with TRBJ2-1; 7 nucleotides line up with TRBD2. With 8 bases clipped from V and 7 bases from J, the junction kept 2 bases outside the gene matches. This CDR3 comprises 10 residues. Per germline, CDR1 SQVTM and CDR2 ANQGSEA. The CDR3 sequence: CSLGGNEQFF. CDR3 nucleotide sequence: TGCAGCCTGGGGGGGAATGAGCAGTTCTTC.

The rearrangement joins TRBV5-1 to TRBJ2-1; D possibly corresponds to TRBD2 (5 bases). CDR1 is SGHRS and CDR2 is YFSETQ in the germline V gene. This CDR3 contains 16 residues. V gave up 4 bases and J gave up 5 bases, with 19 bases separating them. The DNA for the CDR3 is TGCGCCAGCAGCCTGGGAGTAGAGGGCGCGAACAATGAGCAGTTCTTC. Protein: CASSLGVEGANNEQFF.

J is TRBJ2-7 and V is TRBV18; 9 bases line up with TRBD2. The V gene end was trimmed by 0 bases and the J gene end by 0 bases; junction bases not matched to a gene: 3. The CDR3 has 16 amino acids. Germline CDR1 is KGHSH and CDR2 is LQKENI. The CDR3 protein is CASSPPSGSYSYEQYF. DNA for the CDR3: TGTGCCAGCTCACCACCTAGCGGGAGTTACTCCTACGAGCAGTACTTC.

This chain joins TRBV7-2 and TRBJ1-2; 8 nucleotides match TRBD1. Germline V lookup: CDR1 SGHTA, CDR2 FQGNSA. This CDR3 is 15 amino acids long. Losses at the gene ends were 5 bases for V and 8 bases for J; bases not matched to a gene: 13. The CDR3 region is CASSPNPRGRGGYTF. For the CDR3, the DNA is TGTGCCAGCAGCCCCAACCCCAGGGGGCGCGGGGGCTACACCTTC.

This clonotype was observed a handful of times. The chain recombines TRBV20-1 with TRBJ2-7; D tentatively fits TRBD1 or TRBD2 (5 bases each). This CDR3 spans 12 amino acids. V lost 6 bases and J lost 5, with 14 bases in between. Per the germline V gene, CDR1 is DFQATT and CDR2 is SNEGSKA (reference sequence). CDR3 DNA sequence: TGCAGTGCCAAGGTGAGGGGCCACGAGCAGTACTTC. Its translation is CSAKVRGHEQYF.

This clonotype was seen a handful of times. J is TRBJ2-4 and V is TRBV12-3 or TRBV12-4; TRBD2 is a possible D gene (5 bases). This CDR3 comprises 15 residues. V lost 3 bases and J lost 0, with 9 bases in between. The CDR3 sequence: CASSLVSGAKNIQYF. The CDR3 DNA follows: TGTGCCAGCAGTTTGGTGAGCGGAGCCAAAAACATTCAGTACTTC.

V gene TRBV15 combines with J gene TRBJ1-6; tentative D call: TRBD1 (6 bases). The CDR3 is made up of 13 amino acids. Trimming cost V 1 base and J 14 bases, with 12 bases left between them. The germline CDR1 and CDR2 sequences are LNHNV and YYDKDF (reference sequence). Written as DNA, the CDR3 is TGTGCCACCAGCAGAGGGGGGGGGGCAGCCCTCCACTTT. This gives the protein CATSRGGGAALHF.